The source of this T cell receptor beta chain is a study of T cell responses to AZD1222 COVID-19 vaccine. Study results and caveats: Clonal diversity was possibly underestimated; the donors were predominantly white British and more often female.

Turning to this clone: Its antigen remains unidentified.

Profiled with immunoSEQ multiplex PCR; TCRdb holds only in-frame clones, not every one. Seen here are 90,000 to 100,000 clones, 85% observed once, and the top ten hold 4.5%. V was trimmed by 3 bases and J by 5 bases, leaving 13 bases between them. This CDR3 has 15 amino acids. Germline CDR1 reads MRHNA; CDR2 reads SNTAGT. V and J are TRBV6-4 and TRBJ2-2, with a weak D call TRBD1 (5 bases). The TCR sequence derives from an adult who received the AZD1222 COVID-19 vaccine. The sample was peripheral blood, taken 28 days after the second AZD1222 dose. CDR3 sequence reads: CASSEMGQGTGELFF. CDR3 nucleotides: TGTGCCAGCAGTGAAATGGGGCAGGGTACCGGGGAGCTGTTTTTT.